The 4 T cell receptor beta chains below come from one sample, sequenced in a study of CD8+ T cells in alopecia areata (dated by TCRdb to about 2018). Library construction relied on the immunoSEQ multiplex PCR assay. To provide template for TCR sequencing, every sample had RNA extracted and reverse transcribed into cDNA. TCRdb stores this immuneACCESS table with in-frame sequences only. Part of the clones is absent; in the studies checked, under half of the shortfall reflects unresolved V genes, and no reason is known for the rest. For this sample there are about 200,000 clones; roughly 50% appear just once. Roughly 5.3% of the sample comes from the top ten. The material sequenced was CD8+ T cells sorted from blood. Receptor source: a human donor in good health.

This chain links TRBV15 with TRBJ1-5; tentatively, D is TRBD1 (5 bases). V was pared by 0 bases and J by 3 bases, with 9 bases between. Germline lookup yields CDR1 LNHNV and CDR2 YYDKDF (reference sequence). The CDR3 length is 15 residues. The CDR3 region is CATSRDTGDNQPQHF. The CDR3 DNA sequence: TGTGCCACCAGCAGAGACACAGGCGACAATCAGCCCCAGCATTTT.

This clone has a handful of counts. The genes are TRBV4-1 and TRBJ1-2; 7 bases map to TRBD1. V dropped 0 bases and J dropped 0; count of bases not matched to a gene: 1. The CDR3 is 15 amino acids. Per germline, CDR1 MGHRA and CDR2 YSYEKL. CDR3 DNA: TGCGCCAGCAGCCAAGAACAGGGGCCTAACTATGGCTACACCTTC. This gives the protein CASSQEQGPNYGYTF.

This rearrangement joins TRBV7-9 to TRBJ2-5, with TRBD1 matching 7 bases. The germline gives CDR1 SEHNR, CDR2 FQNEAQ (reference sequence). The CDR3 runs 15 residues. After removal of 5 bases from V and 6 bases from J, the junction contained 12 bases not matched to a gene. DNA of the CDR3: TGTGCCAGCAGCGTCGACAGGGACGGAATAAAGACCCAGTACTTC. Amino acid sequence: CASSVDRDGIKTQYF.

This rearrangement joins TRBV29-1 to TRBJ1-1; possible D gene TRBD1, 5 bases. Germline V gives CDR1 SQVTM, CDR2 ANQGSEA. This CDR3 is built from 13 residues. The CDR3 DNA sequence: TGCAGTGTTCTGGGGACTCCGAACACTGAAGCTTTCTTT. This sequence encodes CSVLGTPNTEAFF. The whole variable domain, filled in from reference TRBV29-1 and TRBJ1-1, reads SAVISQKPSRDICQRGTSLTIQCQVDSQVTMMFWYRQQPGQSLTLIATANQGSEATYESGFVIDKFPISRPNLTFSTLTVSNMSPEDSSIYLCSVLGTPNTEAFFGQGTRLTVV.